This passage covers 9 T cell receptor beta chains from one sample sequenced in a study of CD8 T cells in Susac syndrome. Random hexamers were used to reverse transcribe an amount of roughly 0.5 to 1 ug RNA. MiXCR was run by TCRdb on the immunoSEQ multiplex PCR reads, yielding one entry per CDR3 protein. The sample includes roughly 200,000 distinct CDR3 sequences, about 94% of them seen just once. Sequencing was carried out using CD4+ T cells from PBMCs. These receptors were collected from a human donor in good health.

The chain is built from TRBV5-1 and TRBJ2-5; 7 bases agree with TRBD2. This CDR3 contains 13 residues. Germline trimming cut 1 base from V and 5 bases from J; bases unmatched to any gene: 2. The germline V gene encodes CDR1 SGHRS and CDR2 YFSETQ. Written as DNA, the CDR3 is TGCGCCAGCAGCTTGACTAGCGCCGAGACCCAGTACTTC. Translated: CASSLTSAETQYF.

J is TRBJ1-2 and V is TRBV12-5; 9 nucleotides agree with TRBD1. The ends lost 3 bases at V and 6 bases at J; junction bases unmatched: 8. This CDR3 is built from 15 residues. Germline loops: CDR1 LGHNT, CDR2 FRNRAP. CDR3 protein: CASGFPPGQGNGYTF. The CDR3 DNA sequence: TGTGCTAGTGGTTTCCCCCCGGGACAGGGAAATGGCTACACCTTC. Supplemented by reference TRBV12-5 and TRBJ1-2, the full variable domain reads DARVTQTPRHKVTEMGQEVTMRCQPILGHNTVFWYRQTMMQGLELLAYFRNRAPLDDSGMPKDRFSAEMPDATLATLKIQPSEPRDSAVYFCASGFPPGQGNGYTFGSGTRLTVV.

The rearrangement joins TRBV3-1 to TRBJ2-1; no clear D gene. Deletions cut 1 base from V and 3 bases from J, with 1 base between. This CDR3 contains 12 residues. Germline loops: CDR1 LGHDT, CDR2 YNNKEL (reference sequence). The CDR3 DNA sequence: TGTGCCAGCAGCCAAGTCTACAATGAGCAGTTCTTC. Translating gives CASSQVYNEQFF.

This clonotype has more than one count but fewer than ten. The chain is built from TRBV12-3 or TRBV12-4 and TRBJ1-5, with 11 bases identical to TRBD1. CDR3 length: 15 residues. The junction had 3 bases not matched to a gene; V was cut back by 5 bases and J by 3 bases. In DNA form, the CDR3 reads TGTGCCAGCAGTCGGACAGGGGGCGCCAATCAGCCCCAGCATTTT. It codes for CASSRTGGANQPQHF.

The chain has TRBV20-1 and TRBJ1-5; D is uncertain. This CDR3 region has 14 residues. Deletions cut 5 bases from V and 5 bases from J, with 16 bases between. Germline V lookup: CDR1 DFQATT, CDR2 SNEGSKA (reference sequence). The CDR3 sequence is CSAWTAKVDQPQHF. The CDR3 coding sequence is TGCAGTGCTTGGACTGCAAAGGTAGATCAGCCCCAGCATTTT.

The rearrangement uses TRBV12-3 or TRBV12-4 and TRBJ2-3; D is perhaps TRBD2 (7 bases). V lost 5 bases, J lost 2 bases, and 11 bases lay in between. The CDR3 is 14 residues long. CDR3 bases: TGTGCCAGCAGTCGGGGGGCCGTCACAGATACGCAGTATTTT. Residues: CASSRGAVTDTQYF.

J is TRBJ2-7 and V is TRBV12-3 or TRBV12-4; D is ambiguous. The V end lost 2 bases, the J end lost 6 bases, and 5 bases lay between the germline ends. The CDR3 extends over 11 amino acids. The DNA of the CDR3 is TGTGCCAGCAGTTTAAAGAGCGAGCAGTACTTC. Translating it yields CASSLKSEQYF.

The chain links TRBV12-3 or TRBV12-4 to TRBJ1-1; tentatively, D is TRBD1 (5 bases). The CDR3 consists of 13 residues. V lost 6 bases, J lost 4 bases, and 12 bases lay in between. CDR3 protein: CASSQGDRTEAFF. For the CDR3, the DNA is TGTGCCAGCAGCCAGGGAGATCGCACTGAAGCTTTCTTT.

This clonotype is a singleton in its sample. The chain recombines TRBV5-6 with TRBJ2-3, with TRBD1 identical over 9 bases. V gave up 4 bases and J gave up 6 bases; unmatched junction bases: 12. Germline V gene sequence: CDR1 SGHDT, CDR2 YYEEEE. The CDR3 length is 16 residues. The CDR3 is CASSLGQGPPSDTQYF. The CDR3 DNA sequence: TGTGCCAGCAGCCTAGGACAGGGGCCCCCTTCGGATACGCAGTATTTT.